This TCR beta chain emerged from a study of identical twins. The CDR3 extends over 17 amino acids. Germline values: CDR1 SEHNR, CDR2 FQNEAQ (reference sequence). V shed 1 base, J shed 1 base, and the junction held 7 bases outside the gene matches. From the 5' RACE reads, TCRdb called clonotypes with MiXCR, one entry per CDR3 protein. The data hold roughly 720,000 distinct CDR3 sequences, with over 15% observed a single time. These records were also assigned to another study, of T cells expressing NK-cell markers.

The rearrangement joins TRBV7-9 to TRBJ2-3, with 8 nucleotides matching TRBD1. The clonotype was recovered from a young woman in good health. Source material: PBMCs. The CDR3 DNA reads as TGTGCCAGCAGCTTAGTTCGCCAGGGGGCTGGCACAGATACGCAGTATTTT. Translating gives CASSLVRQGAGTDTQYF.